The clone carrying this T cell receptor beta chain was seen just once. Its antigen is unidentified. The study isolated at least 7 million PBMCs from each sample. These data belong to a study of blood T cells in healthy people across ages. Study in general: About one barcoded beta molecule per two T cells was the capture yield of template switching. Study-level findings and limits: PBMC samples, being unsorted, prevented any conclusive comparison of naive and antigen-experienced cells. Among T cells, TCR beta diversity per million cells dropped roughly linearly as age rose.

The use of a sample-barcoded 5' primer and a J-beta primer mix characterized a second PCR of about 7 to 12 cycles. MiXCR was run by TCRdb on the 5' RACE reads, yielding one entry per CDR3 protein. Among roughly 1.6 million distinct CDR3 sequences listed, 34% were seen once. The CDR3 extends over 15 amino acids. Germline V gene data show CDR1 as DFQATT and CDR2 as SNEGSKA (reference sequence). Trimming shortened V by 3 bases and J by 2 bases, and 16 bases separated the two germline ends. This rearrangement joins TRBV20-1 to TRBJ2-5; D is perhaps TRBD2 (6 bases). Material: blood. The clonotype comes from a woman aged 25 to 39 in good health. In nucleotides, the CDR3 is TGCAGTGCTAGGGCCAGGAGGGCCCTACAAGAGACCCAGTACTTC. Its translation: CSARARRALQETQYF.